A single TCR beta chain is shown here with its context. Original handling: Estimation of nucleated cell counts relied on the amplification of reference gene primers. Produced via immunoSEQ multiplex PCR; TCRdb's table is partial and in-frame only. V and J calls and clone size follow that table, whereas D and trimming were derived from the DNA. Found here are more than 250,000 clones, approximately 85% of them singletons; the top ten hold approximately 5.1%. CDR3 length equals 16 residues. Germline CDR1 is SGHTA and CDR2 is FQGNSA. V lost 3 bases and J lost 1, with 16 bases in between. This entry comes from a study of blood T cell repertoires in COVID-19. About the research overall: The United States, Italy and Spain were the sources of the acute and convalescent COVID-19 samples.

This receptor was identified in a man aged 50 to 60 with active or convalescent COVID-19. The chain couples TRBV7-2 to TRBJ2-7, with D perhaps matching TRBD1 (7 bases). Sequences were obtained from peripheral blood. CDR3 loop: CASSFRGGAGSYEQYF. The CDR3 DNA reads TGTGCCAGCAGCTTCCGAGGGGGCGCGGGATCCTACGAGCAGTACTTC.